This T cell receptor (beta chain) was documented in a study of CD8+ T cells in alopecia areata (dated by TCRdb to 2017 to 2018). Regarding the research as a whole: The treated patients took part in an open-label pilot trial in which moderate-to-severe alopecia areata was treated with oral tofacitinib at 5 to 10 mg twice daily. Tofacitinib-treated patients had biopsies at baseline and at 4 and 24 weeks of treatment, with a later scalp biopsy in several patients. Disease severity in treated patients was measured with the SALT score, which quantifies the percentage of affected scalp surface area. RNA was extracted with the PAXgene miRNA kit for fixed scalp, the miRNeasy kit for PBMCs, and the RNeasy kit for mouse skin. Tofacitinib was given for 6 to 18 months, followed by 6 months of follow-up off drug to assess delayed response and recurrence. Scalp clonality was compared across normal scalp (n=4), patchy alopecia areata scalp (n=8), and alopecia totalis/universalis scalp (n=8). TCRbeta CDR3 regions were amplified by immunoSEQ multiplex PCR with 35 Vbeta forward and 13 Jbeta reverse primers. On the human side, TCRbeta sequencing was run on scalp tissue and on sorted CD4+ and CD8+ peripheral blood T cells from healthy controls and from alopecia areata patients with either patchy or totalis/universalis disease. High-throughput TCRbeta sequencing was used to examine T cell clonal expansion in alopecia areata in both the C3H/HeJ mouse model and human patients.

Overall study results and their limits: Unlike mouse skin, which is dominated by gammadelta T cells, normal human skin has resident alphabeta T cells that are also sequenced, and this complicates analysis of the scalp TCR repertoire. Compared with mice, TCR sequences shared between patients were less clear, possibly partly because of HLA diversity across the patient population. The treated cohort was small, with a single nonresponder, so links between baseline CD8+ expansion and response need larger studies. Tofacitinib significantly lowered scalp clonality and the number of expanded CD8+ clones among the top 100 scalp clones. Lesional scalp, especially in alopecia totalis/universalis, showed higher clonality and more expanded CD8+ clones than normal scalp, suggesting antigenic drive. Many expanded lesional clones persisted in scalp and blood during tofacitinib treatment, which may partly explain relapse after stopping treatment.

About this clone: No antigen is known for it. No base quality information exists; no much larger clone differs at one position.

Library preparation used the immunoSEQ multiplex PCR assay. RNA was extracted from all samples and reverse transcribed into cDNA as template for TCR sequencing. SuperScript III was used to make first-strand cDNA, primed with a 2:1 mix of oligo-dT and random hexamers. Amplification bias was assessed with a synthetic immune receptor repertoire, and residual bias was removed computationally. Per the original workflow: Raw reads were preprocessed for error removal, and CDR3 was defined according to IMGT conventions as running from the conserved cysteine to phenylalanine. Clonality was computed by normalizing Shannon entropy by log2 of the number of productive unique TCRs and subtracting the result from 1. CD4 or CD8 identity of scalp clones was inferred by cross-referencing scalp TCRbeta sequences with sorted blood CD4 and CD8 repertoires. This is the immuneACCESS table as TCRdb keeps it, with only in-frame sequences that have V and J called. A part of the clones is gone; compared with another copy, unresolved V genes explain less than half, and the rest is unexplained. V and J calls and clone size are those listed in that table; D and trimming were worked out from the DNA. A total of about 130,000 clones appear in this sample, 45% to 65% of them only once. Approximately 15% of the sample comes from the top ten.

The time point label corresponds to: around 4 weeks on oral tofacitinib. The sample's treatment or condition label, decoded: oral pan-JAK inhibitor, 5-10 mg twice daily. Peripheral blood and lesional scalp punch biopsies were obtained from patients with alopecia areata. PBMCs were isolated by density centrifugation and stained for CD3, CD4 and CD8, after which CD4+ and CD8+ T cells were sorted on a FACSAria. The material was CD8+ T cells sorted from blood, obtained at week 4, from a patient treated with tofacitinib. The receptor's source is a human donor with alopecia areata.

The DNA sequence reads TGTGCCAGCAGTTACGGGAATTCACCCCTCCACTTT. Translated, this is CASSYGNSPLHF. The rearrangement combines TRBV6-5 with TRBJ1-6; no D gene can be assigned with confidence. Including the terminal cysteine and phenylalanine, the CDR3 comprises 12 residues. Of the read, only the CDR3 DNA is kept; its 36 bases are in frame from base 1. For CDR1 and CDR2, the germline V gene lists MNHEY and SVGAGI. V loses 2 bases of germline sequence and J loses 7 bases, and the interval between the two ends is 3 bases.